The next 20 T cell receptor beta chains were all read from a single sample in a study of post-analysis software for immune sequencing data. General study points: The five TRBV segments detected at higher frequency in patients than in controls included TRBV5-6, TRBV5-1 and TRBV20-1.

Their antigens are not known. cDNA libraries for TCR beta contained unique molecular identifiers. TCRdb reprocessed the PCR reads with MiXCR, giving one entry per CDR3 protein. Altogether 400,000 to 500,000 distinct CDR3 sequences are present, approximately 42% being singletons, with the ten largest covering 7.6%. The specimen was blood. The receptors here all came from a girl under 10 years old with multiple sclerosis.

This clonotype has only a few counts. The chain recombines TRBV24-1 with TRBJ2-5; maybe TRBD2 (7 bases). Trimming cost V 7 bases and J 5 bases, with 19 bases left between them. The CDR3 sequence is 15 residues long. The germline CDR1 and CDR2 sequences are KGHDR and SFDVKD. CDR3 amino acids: CATSERFGGQETQYF. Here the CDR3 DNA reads TGTGCCACCAGCGAGCGGTTCGGGGGGCAGGAGACCCAGTACTTC.

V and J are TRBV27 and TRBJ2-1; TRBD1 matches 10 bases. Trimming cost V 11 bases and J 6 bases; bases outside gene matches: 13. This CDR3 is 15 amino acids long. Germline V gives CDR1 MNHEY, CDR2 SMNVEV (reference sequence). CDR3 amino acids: CAGGGGTGVANEQFF. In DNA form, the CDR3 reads TGTGCCGGCGGAGGAGGGACAGGGGTGGCCAATGAGCAGTTCTTC.

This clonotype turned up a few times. For the CDR3, the DNA is TGTGCCAGCTCACCGGGCCAAGCCAAAAACATTCAGTACTTC. This gives the protein CASSPGQAKNIQYF. The chain has TRBV18 and TRBJ2-4; D call uncertain. Germline CDR1 KGHSH, CDR2 LQKENI. The CDR3 contains 14 residues. The V and J ends lost 3 bases and 0 bases respectively, with 6 bases between them.

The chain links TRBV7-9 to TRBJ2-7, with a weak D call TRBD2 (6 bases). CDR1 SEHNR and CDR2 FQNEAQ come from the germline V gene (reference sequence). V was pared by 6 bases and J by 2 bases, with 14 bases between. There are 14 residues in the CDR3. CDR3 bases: TGTGCCAGCAGTTTCCGGGACTTACCCTACGAGCAGTACTTC. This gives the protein CASSFRDLPYEQYF.

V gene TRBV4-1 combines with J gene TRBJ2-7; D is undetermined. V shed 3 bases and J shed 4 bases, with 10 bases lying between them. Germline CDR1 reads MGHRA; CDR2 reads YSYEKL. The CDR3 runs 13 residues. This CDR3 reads CASSQEGIYEQYF. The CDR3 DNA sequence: TGCGCCAGCAGCCAGGAAGGAATTTACGAGCAGTACTTC.

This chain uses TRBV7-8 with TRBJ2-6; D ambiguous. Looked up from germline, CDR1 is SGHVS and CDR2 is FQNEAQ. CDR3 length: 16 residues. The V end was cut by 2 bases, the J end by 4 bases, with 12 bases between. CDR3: CASSLYRAQGANVLTF. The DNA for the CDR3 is TGTGCCAGCAGCTTATACCGCGCTCAAGGGGCCAACGTCCTGACTTTC.

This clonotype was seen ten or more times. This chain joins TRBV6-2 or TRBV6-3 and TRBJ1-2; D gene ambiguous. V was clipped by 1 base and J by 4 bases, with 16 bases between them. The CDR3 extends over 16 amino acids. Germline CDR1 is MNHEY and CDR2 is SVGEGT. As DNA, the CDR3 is TGTGCCAGCAGTTACTTTCCCTCTACACATATCTATGGCTACACCTTC. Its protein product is CASSYFPSTHIYGYTF.

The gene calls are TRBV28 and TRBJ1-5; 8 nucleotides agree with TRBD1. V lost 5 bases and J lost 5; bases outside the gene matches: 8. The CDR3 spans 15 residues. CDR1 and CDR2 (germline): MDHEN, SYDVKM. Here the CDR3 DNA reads TGTGCCAGCAGTCCCGGCGGACAGGGTGATCAGCCCCAGCATTTT. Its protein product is CASSPGGQGDQPQHF.

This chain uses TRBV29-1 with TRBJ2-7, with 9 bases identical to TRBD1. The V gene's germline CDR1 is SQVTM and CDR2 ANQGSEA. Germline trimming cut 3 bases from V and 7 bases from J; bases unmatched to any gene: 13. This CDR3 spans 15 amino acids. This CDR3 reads CSVEKDRGGYNEQYF. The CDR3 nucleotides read TGCAGCGTTGAGAAGGACAGGGGTGGTTACAATGAGCAGTACTTC.

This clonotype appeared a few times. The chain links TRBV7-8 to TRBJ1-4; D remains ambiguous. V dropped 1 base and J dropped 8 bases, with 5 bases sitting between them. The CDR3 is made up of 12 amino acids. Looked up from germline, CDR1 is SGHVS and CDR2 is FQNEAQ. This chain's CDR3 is CASSLVQEKLFF. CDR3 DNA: TGTGCCAGCAGCTTAGTACAGGAAAAACTGTTTTTT.

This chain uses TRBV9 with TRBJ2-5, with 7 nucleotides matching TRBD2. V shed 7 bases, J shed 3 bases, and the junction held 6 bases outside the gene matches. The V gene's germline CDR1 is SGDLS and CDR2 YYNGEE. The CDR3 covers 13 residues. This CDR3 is CASGGEGEETQYF. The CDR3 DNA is TGTGCCAGCGGGGGGGAAGGGGAAGAGACCCAGTACTTC.

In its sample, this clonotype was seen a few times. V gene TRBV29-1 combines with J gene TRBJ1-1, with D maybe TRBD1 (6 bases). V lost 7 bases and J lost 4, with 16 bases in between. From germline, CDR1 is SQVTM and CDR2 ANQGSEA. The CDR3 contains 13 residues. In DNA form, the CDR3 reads TGCAGCGCTGTCAGGGGAATGGGCACTGAAGCTTTCTTT. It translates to CSAVRGMGTEAFF.

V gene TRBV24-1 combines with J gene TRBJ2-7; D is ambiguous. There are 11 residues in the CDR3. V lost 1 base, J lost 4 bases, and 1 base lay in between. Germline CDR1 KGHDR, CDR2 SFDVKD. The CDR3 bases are TGTGCCACCAGTGATTTATACGAGCAGTACTTC. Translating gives CATSDLYEQYF.

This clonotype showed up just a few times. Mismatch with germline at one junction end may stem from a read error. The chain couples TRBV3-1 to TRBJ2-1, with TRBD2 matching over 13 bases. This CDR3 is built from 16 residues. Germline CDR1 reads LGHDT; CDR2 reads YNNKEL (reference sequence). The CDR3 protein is CASSQATSGRGNEQFF. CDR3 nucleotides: TGTGCCAGCAGTCAAGCAACTAGCGGGAGGGGTAATGAGCAGTTCTTC.

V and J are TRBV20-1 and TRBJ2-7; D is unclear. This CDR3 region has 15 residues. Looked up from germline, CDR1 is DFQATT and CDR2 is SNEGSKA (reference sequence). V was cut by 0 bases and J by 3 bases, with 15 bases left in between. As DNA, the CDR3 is TGCAGTGCTAGAGAGCCGTTCCTCCCCATCTACGAGCAGTACTTC. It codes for CSAREPFLPIYEQYF.

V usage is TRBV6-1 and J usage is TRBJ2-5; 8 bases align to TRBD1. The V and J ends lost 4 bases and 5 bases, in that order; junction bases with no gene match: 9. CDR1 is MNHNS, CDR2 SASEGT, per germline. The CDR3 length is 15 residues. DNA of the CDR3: TGTGCCAGCAGTGCCGCAGGGGGCTCGGCCGAGACCCAGTACTTC. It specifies CASSAAGGSAETQYF.

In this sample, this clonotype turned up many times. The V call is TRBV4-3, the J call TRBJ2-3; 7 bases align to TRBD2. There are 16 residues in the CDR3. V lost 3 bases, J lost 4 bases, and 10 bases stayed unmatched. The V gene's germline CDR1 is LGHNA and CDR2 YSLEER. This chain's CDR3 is CASSQFGLGESDTQYF. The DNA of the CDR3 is TGCGCCAGCAGCCAGTTCGGACTAGGAGAGTCAGATACGCAGTATTTT.

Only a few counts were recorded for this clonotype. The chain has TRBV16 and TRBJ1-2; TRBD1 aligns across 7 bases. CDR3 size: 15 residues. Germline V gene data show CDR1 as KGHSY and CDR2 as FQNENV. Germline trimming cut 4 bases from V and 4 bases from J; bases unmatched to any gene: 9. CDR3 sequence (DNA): TGTGCCAGCAGCCTCGTGGCAGGGGACAGCTATGGCTACACCTTC. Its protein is CASSLVAGDSYGYTF.

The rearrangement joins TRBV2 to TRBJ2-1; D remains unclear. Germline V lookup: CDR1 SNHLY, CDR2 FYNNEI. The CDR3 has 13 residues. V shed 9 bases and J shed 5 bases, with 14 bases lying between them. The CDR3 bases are TGTGCCAGAGGCCGGAGACAAAACAATGAGCAGTTCTTC. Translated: CARGRRQNNEQFF.

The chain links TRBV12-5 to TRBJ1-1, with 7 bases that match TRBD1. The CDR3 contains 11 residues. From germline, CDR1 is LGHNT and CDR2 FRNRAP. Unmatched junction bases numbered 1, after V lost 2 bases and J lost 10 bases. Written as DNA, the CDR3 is TGTGCTAGTGGTTTGAGGGGGCGAGCTTTCTTT. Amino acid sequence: CASGLRGRAFF. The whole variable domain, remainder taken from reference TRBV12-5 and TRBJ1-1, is DARVTQTPRHKVTEMGQEVTMRCQPILGHNTVFWYRQTMMQGLELLAYFRNRAPLDDSGMPKDRFSAEMPDATLATLKIQPSEPRDSAVYFCASGLRGRAFFGQGTRLTVV.